The 8 T cell receptor beta chains in this list originate from one sample, sequenced in a study of shared clonotypes between healthy human individuals. The repertoire was sequenced with immunoSEQ multiplex PCR; TCRdb's copy has only in-frame clones and lacks some. The data contain about 2.4 million clones, 80% to 95% of them seen just once; the ten biggest clones take up 0.36%. The sequencing input was naive CD4+ T cells from PBMCs. Noted subset: CD45RA+ positively selected. The receptors come from a young man in good health. Some clones in this sample may be carry-over from other donors' samples.

The chain carries TRBV7-2 and TRBJ2-7, with 7 bases lining up with TRBD1. V was clipped by 6 bases and J by 8 bases; unmatched bases: 16. The CDR3 covers 15 residues. Germline values: CDR1 SGHTA, CDR2 FQGNSA. Written as DNA, the CDR3 is TGTGCCAGCAGACCGCCGGGACAGCGTACTTTCCAGCAGTACTTC. It is translated as CASRPPGQRTFQQYF.

The chain links TRBV21-1 to TRBJ2-4; TRBD1, the D gene given by the table, was not confirmed from the DNA. TRBV21-1 is listed as a pseudogene. The CDR3 is made up of 18 amino acids. The CDR3 spells CASSSGCDRFLAKNIQYF. CDR3 nucleotide sequence: TGTGCCAGCAGCTCGGGGTGTGACAGGTTTCTAGCCAAAAACATTCAGTACTTC.

The gene calls are TRBV11-2 and TRBJ2-5; D remains unclear. The tail of the sequence fits TRBJ2-7 better, so the J call may be wrong. The length of the CDR3 is 13 residues. Germline lookup yields CDR1 SGHAT and CDR2 FQNNGV. CDR3 protein: CASSLDRQNEQYF. The CDR3 DNA reads as TGTGCCAGCAGCTTAGATCGTCAGAACGAGCAGTACTTC.

The J gene is TRBJ2-7, the V gene TRBV7-6; a possible D gene is TRBD1 (5 bases). Trimming took off 5 bases at V and 0 bases at J, with 14 bases between the two ends. From germline, CDR1 is SGHVS and CDR2 FNYEAQ. The CDR3 is 15 residues long. CDR3 coding DNA: TGTGCCAGCAGCCTTACACAGGTACCCTCCTACGAGCAGTACTTC. This gives the protein CASSLTQVPSYEQYF.

The chain carries TRBV27 and TRBJ2-3, with D unclear. Germline assignment: CDR1 MNHEY and CDR2 SMNVEV (reference sequence). The V end was cut by 6 bases, the J end by 0 bases, with 7 bases between. This CDR3 contains 13 residues. The CDR3 coding sequence is TGTGCCAGCAGGCAGCCGAGCACAGATACGCAGTATTTT. Residues: CASRQPSTDTQYF.

V usage is TRBV27 and J usage is TRBJ1-1; 7 nucleotides match TRBD1. Trimming cost V 6 bases and J 0 bases; bases outside gene matches: 4. The germline gives CDR1 MNHEY, CDR2 SMNVEV (reference sequence). This CDR3 is built from 14 residues. The CDR3 nucleotides read TGTGCCAGCAGACTCAGGGGGGTGAACACTGAAGCTTTCTTT. Amino acid sequence: CASRLRGVNTEAFF.

The rearrangement uses TRBV7-9 and TRBJ1-2, with 12 bases matching TRBD1. Germline-derived CDR1 and CDR2 are SEHNR and FQNEAQ (reference sequence). This CDR3 contains 15 residues. With V trimmed by 5 bases and J by 4 bases, 5 bases remained unmatched. The CDR3 DNA follows: TGTGCCAGCAGCCAAGGGACAGGGGGCATCTATGGCTACACCTTC. Its protein is CASSQGTGGIYGYTF. The variable domain in full, completed from reference TRBV7-9 and TRBJ1-2, reads DTGVSQNPRHKITKRGQNVTFRCDPISEHNRLYWYRQTLGQGPEFLTYFQNEAQLEKSRLLSDRFSAERPKGSFSTLEIQRTEQGDSAMYLCASSQGTGGIYGYTFGSGTRLTVV.

The J gene is TRBJ2-4, the V gene TRBV28, with 8 bases identical to TRBD1. Germline assignment: CDR1 MDHEN and CDR2 SYDVKM. Trimming removed 3 bases from V and 9 bases from J; junction bases left unmatched: 19. The CDR3 is 18 residues long. For the CDR3, the DNA is TGTGCCAGCAGTTTTTCAGGTACCCCCCTCCAGGGGGCAGGCATTCAGTACTTC. Its translation is CASSFSGTPLQGAGIQYF.